This T cell receptor beta chain was retrieved from a study of shared clonotypes between healthy human individuals. Germline loops: CDR1 GTSNPN, CDR2 SVGIG (reference sequence). The CDR3 is made up of 14 amino acids. After removal of 0 bases from V and 8 bases from J, the junction contained 6 bases not matched to a gene. All the donors were Caucasian adults who lived in Nashville, Tennessee. Clones were read by immunoSEQ multiplex PCR, and TCRdb kept only the in-frame ones, dropping some. The sample includes some 2,500,000 clones, approximately 93% seen only once; the top ten take about 0.38%. The source of this sequence is a man between 18 and 35 years old in good health. Some clones in this sample may be carry-over from other donors' samples. This chain joins TRBV30 and TRBJ2-1, with 8 bases matching TRBD2. The sequenced sample consisted of naive CD4+ T cells from PBMCs. Subset: CD45RA+ positively selected. As DNA, the CDR3 is TGTGCCTGGAGTGTCTCGGTAGCGGGGTATGAGCAGTTCTTC. Translation: CAWSVSVAGYEQFF.